The clone carrying this T cell receptor (beta chain) has just a few counts. What it recognizes is unknown. The sample comes from a study of response to subunit inactivated influenza vaccine. Study-level points and caveats: The study's authors posited that every seasonal influenza vaccination enlists few new T cells.

The CDR3 has 15 amino acids. CDR1 SQVTM and CDR2 ANQGSEA come from the germline V gene. Trimming cost V 6 bases and J 3 bases, with 18 bases left between them. TCRdb analysed the RT-PCR reads with MiXCR anew, one entry per CDR3 protein. This sample has more than 150,000 distinct CDR3 sequences, with about 11% found just once. Here the sequenced sample was CD8+ T cells sorted from PBMCs, taken 23 months after vaccination. The receptor was derived from a man aged 50 to 69 who received an inactivated influenza vaccine. V is TRBV29-1 and J is TRBJ2-1; perhaps TRBD1 as D (8 bases). CDR3 in DNA: TGCAGCGTGGCCACCTACAGGGGGGGCTACAATGAGCAGTTCTTC. Translation: CSVATYRGGYNEQFF.